This T cell receptor (beta chain) was captured in a study of T cell clonality in common variable immunodeficiency. Germline V lookup: CDR1 SGHKS, CDR2 YYEKEE (reference sequence). V was cut by 0 bases and J by 10 bases, with 14 bases left in between. The CDR3 extends over 15 amino acids. Study-wide points: Common variable immunodeficiency TCR beta sequences reportedly had fewer deletions and N-nucleotide insertions. CVID subjects showed higher TCRbeta clonality than healthy controls.

For at least one year, all CVID subjects received replacement immunoglobulin. Sequencing used immunoSEQ multiplex PCR; TCRdb keeps in-frame clones, though not all of them. Listed here are approximately 20,000 clones without any singletons, the top ten holding 2.5%. This clone was counted a few times. What it binds is unknown. Read coverage stops 3 residues before the CDR3 terminus; the germline J gene supplies the remainder. The sequence was collected from a human donor with common variable immunodeficiency. The sequencing input was peripheral blood mononuclear cells. The genes are TRBV5-5 and TRBJ1-6; a possible D gene is TRBD1 (5 bases). CDR3 protein: CASSLEGRVRSPLHF. The covered CDR3 bases are TGTGCCAGCAGCTTGGAGGGCAGGGTTAGATCACCC.